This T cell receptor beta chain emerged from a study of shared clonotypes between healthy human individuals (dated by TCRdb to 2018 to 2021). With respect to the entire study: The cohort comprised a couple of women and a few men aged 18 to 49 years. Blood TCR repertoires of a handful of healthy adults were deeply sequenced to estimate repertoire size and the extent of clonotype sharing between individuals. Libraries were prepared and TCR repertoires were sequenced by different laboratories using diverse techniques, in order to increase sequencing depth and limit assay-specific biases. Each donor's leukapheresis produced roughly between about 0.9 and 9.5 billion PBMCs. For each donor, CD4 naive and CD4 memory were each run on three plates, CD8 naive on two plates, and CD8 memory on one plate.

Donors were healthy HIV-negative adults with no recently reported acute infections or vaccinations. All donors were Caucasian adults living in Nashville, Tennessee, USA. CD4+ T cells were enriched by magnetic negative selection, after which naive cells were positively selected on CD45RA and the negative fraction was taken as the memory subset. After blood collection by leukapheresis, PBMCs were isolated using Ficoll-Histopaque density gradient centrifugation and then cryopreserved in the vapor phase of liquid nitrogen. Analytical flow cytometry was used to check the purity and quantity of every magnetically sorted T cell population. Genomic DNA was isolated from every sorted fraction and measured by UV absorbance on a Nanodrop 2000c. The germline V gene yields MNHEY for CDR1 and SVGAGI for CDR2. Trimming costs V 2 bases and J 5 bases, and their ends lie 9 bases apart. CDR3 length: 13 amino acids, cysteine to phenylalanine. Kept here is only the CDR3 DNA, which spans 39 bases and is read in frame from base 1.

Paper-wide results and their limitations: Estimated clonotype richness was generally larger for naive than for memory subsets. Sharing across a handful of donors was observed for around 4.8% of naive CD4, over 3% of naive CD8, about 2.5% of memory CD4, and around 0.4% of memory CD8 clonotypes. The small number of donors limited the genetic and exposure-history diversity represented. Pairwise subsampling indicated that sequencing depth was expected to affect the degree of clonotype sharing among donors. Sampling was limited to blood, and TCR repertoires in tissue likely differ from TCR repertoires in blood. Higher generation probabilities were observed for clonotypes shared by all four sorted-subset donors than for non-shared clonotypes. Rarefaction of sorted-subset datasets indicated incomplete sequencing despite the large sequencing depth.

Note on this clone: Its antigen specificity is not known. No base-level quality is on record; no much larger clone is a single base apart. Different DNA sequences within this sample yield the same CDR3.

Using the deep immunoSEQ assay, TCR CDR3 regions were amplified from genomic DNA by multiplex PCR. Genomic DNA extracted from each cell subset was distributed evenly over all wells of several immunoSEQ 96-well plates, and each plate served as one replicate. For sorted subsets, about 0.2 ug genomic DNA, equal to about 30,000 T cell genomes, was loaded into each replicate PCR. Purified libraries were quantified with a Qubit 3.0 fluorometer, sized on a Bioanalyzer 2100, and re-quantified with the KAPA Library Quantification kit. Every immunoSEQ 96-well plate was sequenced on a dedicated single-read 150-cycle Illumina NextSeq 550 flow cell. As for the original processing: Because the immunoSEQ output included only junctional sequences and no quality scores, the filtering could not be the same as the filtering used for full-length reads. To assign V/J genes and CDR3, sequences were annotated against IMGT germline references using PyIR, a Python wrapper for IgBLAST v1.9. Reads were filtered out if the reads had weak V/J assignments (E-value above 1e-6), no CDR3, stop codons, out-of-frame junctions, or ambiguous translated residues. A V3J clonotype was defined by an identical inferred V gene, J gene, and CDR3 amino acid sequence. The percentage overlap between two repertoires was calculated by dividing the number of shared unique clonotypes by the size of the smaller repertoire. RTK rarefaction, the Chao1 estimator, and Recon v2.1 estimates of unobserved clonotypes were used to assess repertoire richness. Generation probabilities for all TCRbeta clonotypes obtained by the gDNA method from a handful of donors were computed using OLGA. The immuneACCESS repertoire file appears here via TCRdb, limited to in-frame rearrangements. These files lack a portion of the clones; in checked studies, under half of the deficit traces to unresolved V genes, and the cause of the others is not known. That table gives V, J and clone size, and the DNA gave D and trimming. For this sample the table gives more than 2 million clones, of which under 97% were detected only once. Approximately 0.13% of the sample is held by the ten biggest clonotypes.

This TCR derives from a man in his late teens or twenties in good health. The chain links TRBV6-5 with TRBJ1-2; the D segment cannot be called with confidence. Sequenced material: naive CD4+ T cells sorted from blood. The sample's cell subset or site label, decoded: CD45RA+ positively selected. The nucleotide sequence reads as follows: TGTGCCAGCAGTTACGGTGGCGGGTATGGCTACACCTTC. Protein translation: CASSYGGGYGYTF.